These 6 T cell receptor beta chains originate from one sample sequenced in a study of beta chain features in type 1 diabetes. The whole isolated RNA underwent reverse transcription, so sequencing captured expressed TCRB transcripts. TCRdb's copy holds only in-frame clones and misses some; the assay was immunoSEQ multiplex PCR. This table holds under 350,000 clones, roughly 8% found once. Sequenced input: central memory CD4+ T cells from blood. These receptors all stem from a woman younger than 30 in good health.

The V gene is TRBV9, the J gene TRBJ1-2; D remains unclear. This CDR3 contains 13 residues. The germline V and J ends were trimmed by 4 bases and 2 bases, with 9 bases remaining between them. Germline V lookup: CDR1 SGDLS, CDR2 YYNGEE. CDR3 in DNA: TGTGCCAGCAGCCCGACGCCGAACTATGGCTACACCTTC. Protein sequence: CASSPTPNYGYTF.

The gene calls are TRBV27 and TRBJ2-5, with 7 bases lining up with TRBD2. Losses at the gene ends were 3 bases for V and 5 bases for J; bases not matched to a gene: 6. The germline CDR1 and CDR2 sequences are MNHEY and SMNVEV (reference sequence). The CDR3 runs to 14 residues. Written as DNA, the CDR3 is TGTGCCAGCAGTTTCCAGGCAGCGGGGGAGACCCAGTACTTC. Protein sequence: CASSFQAAGETQYF.

This clone was detected a few times. The rearrangement uses TRBV7-2 and TRBJ1-6, with 7 bases matching TRBD1. The germline V gene encodes CDR1 SGHTA and CDR2 FQGNSA. This CDR3 has 15 residues. V was clipped by 5 bases and J by 7 bases; unmatched bases: 8. In DNA, the CDR3 is TGTGCCAGCAGCGCCCCGGACAGGCTAAATTCACCCCTCCACTTT. As protein: CASSAPDRLNSPLHF.

The chain is built from TRBV7-9 and TRBJ2-5; D call uncertain. The CDR3 consists of 14 residues. Germline loops: CDR1 SEHNR, CDR2 FQNEAQ (reference sequence). Trimming pared 5 bases from V and 2 bases from J, leaving 12 bases between. CDR3 loop: CASSQDRSQETQYF. The CDR3 nucleotides read TGTGCCAGCAGCCAGGACCGGAGTCAAGAGACCCAGTACTTC. Drawing the rest from reference TRBV7-9 and TRBJ2-5, the complete variable domain is DTGVSQNPRHKITKRGQNVTFRCDPISEHNRLYWYRQTLGQGPEFLTYFQNEAQLEKSRLLSDRFSAERPKGSFSTLEIQRTEQGDSAMYLCASSQDRSQETQYFGPGTRLLVL.

This clone was seen ten or more times. The rearrangement uses TRBV12-5 and TRBJ2-1; D is perhaps TRBD1 (6 bases). The germline CDR1 and CDR2 sequences are LGHNT and FRNRAP. This CDR3 spans 13 amino acids. The CDR3 nucleotides are TGTGCCGACGCCCGCGGCAGGGGCGATGAGCAGTTCTTC. This encodes CADARGRGDEQFF.

The CDR3 loop is CASSLAPGDSHNEQFF. CDR3 DNA: TGTGCCAGCAGCTTGGCCCCGGGGGACTCACACAATGAGCAGTTCTTC. The chain employs TRBV5-4 and TRBJ2-1, with a possible D match to TRBD2 (6 bases). The V and J ends lost 0 bases and 5 bases respectively, with 15 bases between them. The CDR3 is 16 amino acids. Germline V lookup: CDR1 SGHNT, CDR2 YYREEE (reference sequence).